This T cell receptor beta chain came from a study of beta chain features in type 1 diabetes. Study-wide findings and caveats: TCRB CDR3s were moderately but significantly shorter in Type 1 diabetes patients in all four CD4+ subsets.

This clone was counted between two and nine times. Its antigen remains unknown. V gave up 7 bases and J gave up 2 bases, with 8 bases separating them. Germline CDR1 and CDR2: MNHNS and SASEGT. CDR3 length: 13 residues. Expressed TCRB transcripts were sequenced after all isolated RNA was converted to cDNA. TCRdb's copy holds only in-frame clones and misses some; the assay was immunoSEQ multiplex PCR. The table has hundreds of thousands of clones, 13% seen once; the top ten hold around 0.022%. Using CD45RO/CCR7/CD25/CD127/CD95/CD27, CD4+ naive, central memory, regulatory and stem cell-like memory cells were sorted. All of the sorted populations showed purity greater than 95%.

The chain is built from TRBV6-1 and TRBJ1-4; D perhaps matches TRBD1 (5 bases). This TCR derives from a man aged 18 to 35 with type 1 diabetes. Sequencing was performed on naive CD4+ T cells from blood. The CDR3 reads CASTTDTNEKLFF. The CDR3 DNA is TGTGCCAGCACGACAGATACTAATGAAAAACTGTTTTTT.